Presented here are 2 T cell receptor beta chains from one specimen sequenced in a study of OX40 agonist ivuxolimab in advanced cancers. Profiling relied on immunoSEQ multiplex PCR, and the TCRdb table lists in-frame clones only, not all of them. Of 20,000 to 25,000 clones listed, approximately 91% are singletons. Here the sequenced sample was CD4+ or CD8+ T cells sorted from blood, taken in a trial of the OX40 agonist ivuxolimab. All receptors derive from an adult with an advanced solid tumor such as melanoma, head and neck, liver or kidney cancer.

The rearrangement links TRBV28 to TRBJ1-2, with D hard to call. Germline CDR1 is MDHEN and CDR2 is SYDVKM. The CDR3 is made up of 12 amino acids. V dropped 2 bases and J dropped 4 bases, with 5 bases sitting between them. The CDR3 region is CASSLDSYGYTF. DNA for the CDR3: TGTGCCAGCAGTTTAGATTCCTATGGCTACACCTTC.

The CDR3 spells CASRVYNEAGYTF. DNA for the CDR3: TGTGCCAGCAGGGTCTACAATGAGGCTGGCTACACCTTC. The V gene is TRBV5-4, the J gene TRBJ1-2; D is undetermined. Trimming cost V 5 bases and J 7 bases, with 15 bases left between them. CDR1 and CDR2 (germline): SGHNT, YYREEE (reference sequence). The CDR3 contains 13 residues.